These T cell receptor beta chains were read from a single sample in a study of T cell responses to AZD1222 COVID-19 vaccine. Using immunoSEQ multiplex PCR, the repertoire was profiled, and TCRdb retains in-frame clones only, with some absent. This sample has fewer than 200,000 clones, with around 90% found just once. This specimen was peripheral blood, taken 28 days after the second dose of the MenACWY control vaccine. These receptors came from an adult who received the MenACWY meningococcal vaccine as a control. Each CDR3 is given without its conserved first and last residue. The order of the fields is J gene, V gene, CDR3 protein.

J gene: TRBJ2-1
V gene: TRBV2
CDR3 protein: ASTGGFGDEQF

J gene: TRBJ2-7
V gene: TRBV28
CDR3 protein: ASSSGTGGSYEQY

J gene: TRBJ1-2
V gene: TRBV19
CDR3 protein: ASSDRTYYGYT

J gene: TRBJ1-3
V gene: TRBV30
CDR3 protein: ARRTDGDEGLHGPGNTIY

J gene: TRBJ2-7
V gene: TRBV27
CDR3 protein: ASSPQDSTDEQY

J gene: TRBJ2-3
V gene: TRBV23-1
CDR3 protein: ASSLTISTDTQY

J gene: TRBJ2-7
V gene: TRBV7-2
CDR3 protein: ASSLGGGPWEQY

J gene: TRBJ1-2
V gene: TRBV5-8
CDR3 protein: ASSLQEGDYGYT

J gene: TRBJ1-5
V gene: TRBV2
CDR3 protein: ASSPEAGVNQPQH

J gene: TRBJ2-2
V gene: TRBV29-1
CDR3 protein: SVLLAGVLGGELF

J gene: TRBJ1-2
V gene: TRBV15
CDR3 protein: ATSRGPAGRNYGYT

J gene: TRBJ2-3
V gene: TRBV2
CDR3 protein: ASLGGARTQY

J gene: TRBJ2-7
V gene: TRBV2
CDR3 protein: ASSGTSGSPYEQY

J gene: TRBJ2-2
V gene: TRBV5-8
CDR3 protein: ASSPTGRSTGELF

J gene: TRBJ2-5
V gene: TRBV10-1
CDR3 protein: ASSAAGGETQY

J gene: TRBJ1-2
V gene: TRBV4-3
CDR3 protein: ASSHDPPGGYT

J gene: TRBJ2-7
V gene: TRBV19
CDR3 protein: ASIGSGYEQY

J gene: TRBJ1-1
V gene: TRBV7-2
CDR3 protein: ASSQGVAF

J gene: TRBJ1-1
V gene: TRBV3-1/TRBV3-2
CDR3 protein: ASSQTTGLTEAF

J gene: TRBJ1-5
V gene: TRBV7-8
CDR3 protein: ASSLRYISNQPQH

J gene: TRBJ1-1
V gene: TRBV5-1
CDR3 protein: ASSLFGRTDTEAF

J gene: TRBJ1-1
V gene: TRBV28
CDR3 protein: ASISVGVNTEAF

J gene: TRBJ1-2
V gene: TRBV6-5
CDR3 protein: ASSLGQGAGYGYT

J gene: TRBJ2-2
V gene: TRBV27
CDR3 protein: ASGTGNTGELF

J gene: TRBJ2-3
V gene: TRBV9
CDR3 protein: ASSVEGHRGRRTDTQY

J gene: TRBJ2-4
V gene: TRBV28
CDR3 protein: ASSWTDRNIQY

J gene: TRBJ1-1
V gene: TRBV10-3
CDR3 protein: AISADKSSAF

J gene: TRBJ1-5
V gene: TRBV12-3/TRBV12-4
CDR3 protein: ASSSLWAQH

J gene: TRBJ1-3
V gene: TRBV19
CDR3 protein: ASSPRVEKIGNTIY

J gene: TRBJ1-5
V gene: TRBV19
CDR3 protein: ASSDTKGQPQH

J gene: TRBJ2-1
V gene: TRBV19
CDR3 protein: ASSIDHGSHNEQF

J gene: TRBJ1-3
V gene: TRBV10-3
CDR3 protein: AISQTSSGNTIY

J gene: TRBJ1-1
V gene: TRBV6-5
CDR3 protein: ASSYSRRTNTEAF

J gene: TRBJ1-2
V gene: TRBV5-4
CDR3 protein: ASSRYGYT

J gene: TRBJ1-1
V gene: TRBV4-3
CDR3 protein: ASSLTYGGLNTEAF

J gene: TRBJ2-1
V gene: TRBV5-1
CDR3 protein: ASSGLAGAYNEQF

J gene: TRBJ2-5
V gene: TRBV10-1
CDR3 protein: ASSESTGSETQY

J gene: TRBJ2-5
V gene: TRBV19
CDR3 protein: ASSRGRETQY

J gene: TRBJ2-5
V gene: TRBV21-1
CDR3 protein: ASSKWGLGQETQY

J gene: TRBJ1-2
V gene: TRBV6-5
CDR3 protein: ASSYSIPGFAYGYT

J gene: TRBJ2-7
V gene: TRBV28
CDR3 protein: ASSSSGTEGREQY

J gene: TRBJ2-3
V gene: TRBV5-5
CDR3 protein: ASSPTSVGDTQY

J gene: TRBJ2-3
V gene: TRBV24-1
CDR3 protein: ATRGRDTQY

J gene: TRBJ1-5
V gene: TRBV15
CDR3 protein: ATSTTSDRTVRTQH

J gene: TRBJ2-2
V gene: TRBV28
CDR3 protein: AHERGGKNTGELF